This paragraph reports one TCR beta chain. Its antigen remains unidentified. This record comes from a study of vaccination effects on CD4 cells after COVID-19. About the study: Sampling of a couple of convalescent patients took place 16 days and one week prior to vaccination. General observations from the study: Recruitment yielded few convalescent patients, and the study had no early post-infection timepoints.

Only in-frame clones appear in the TCRdb table, and some are missing; sequencing was by immunoSEQ multiplex PCR. Seen here are some 35,000 clones, 55% to 75% observed once, and the top ten hold more than 15%. Using viral peptide pools, the ViraFEST assay grew out antigen-specific CD4+ T cells prior to sequencing. Following a roughly 11-day culture, CD4+ T cells were purified. SARS-CoV-2 infection was confirmed by PCR in the person between March and December 2020. Each well held 2 million to 2.5 million PBMC cultured with around 9 ug/ml peptides and roughly 9.7 IU/ml IL-2. IL-2 medium was substituted for half the medium on days 3 and 7. The TCR comes from a human donor who had a prior SARS-CoV-2 infection. Source: CD4+ T cells from PBMCs cultured with HCoV-NL63 spike peptides, taken before COVID-19 vaccination.

The CDR3 sequence is CASSSDRGSETQYF. As DNA, the CDR3 is TGTGCCAGCAGCTCGGACAGGGGTTCGGAGACCCAGTACTTC. This sequence joins TRBV11-3 and TRBJ2-5; 9 nucleotides line up with TRBD1. This CDR3 comprises 14 residues. Trimming removed 4 bases from V and 5 bases from J; junction bases left unmatched: 5. Germline V gives CDR1 SGHNT, CDR2 YENEEA.